The TCR beta chain under discussion was sequenced for a study of T cells in Graves' hyperthyroidism and ophthalmopathy. Enrolled ophthalmopathy patients presented with a Clinical Activity Score of at least 3, a NOSPECS grade of at least 4, and disease duration under 3 months. PBMCs stemmed from around 10 ml fresh peripheral blood. This clonotype was seen at least ten times. Germline assignment: CDR1 SGHTA and CDR2 FQGNSA. The length of the CDR3 is 14 residues. Trimming pared 2 bases from V and 5 bases from J, leaving 10 bases between. Amplification targeted TCR beta CDR3 regions from RNA transcripts. A set of HTBI primers served as the primers for a first-round RT-PCR of the TCR CDR3. TCRdb reprocessed the multiplex PCR reads via MiXCR and lists one record per CDR3 protein. The top ten hold 45% to 55% of the sample, which has over 400,000 distinct CDR3 sequences, approximately 23% seen once.

The chain couples TRBV7-2 to TRBJ2-1; perhaps TRBD2 as D (6 bases). The sequence derives from a woman in her 70s with Graves' ophthalmopathy. Sequencing was done on a sample of blood. This CDR3 is CASSLQAGNNEQFF. In DNA, the CDR3 is TGTGCCAGCAGCTTACAGGCGGGGAACAATGAGCAGTTCTTC.